The 6 T cell receptor beta chains reported below all come from one sample, sequenced in a study of post-analysis software for immune sequencing data. No antigens are known for them. TCR beta cDNA libraries had unique molecular identifiers. TCRdb reprocessed the PCR reads via MiXCR and lists one record per CDR3 protein. The sample has about 190,000 distinct CDR3 sequences; roughly 30% are singletons. Whole-study results and caveats: Patients had higher frequencies than controls of a few TRBV segments, including TRBV5-6, TRBV5-1 and TRBV20-1.

Sequenced material: blood. These receptors were taken from a girl aged 2 to 17 with multiple sclerosis.

Note on this clonotype: A junction end diverges from the germline sequence, so it may reflect a read error. The V gene is TRBV7-2, the J gene TRBJ2-7; D possibly matches TRBD1 or TRBD2 (5 bases each). The CDR3 has 13 residues. The V gene's germline CDR1 is SGHTA and CDR2 FQGNSA. This CDR3 reads CASGLATEYEQYF. CDR3 bases: TGTGCCAGCGGCTTAGCGACAGAATACGAGCAGTACTTC.

The CDR3 nucleotides are TGTGCCAGCAGTTTAGAGGGGGCGCAGACCCAGTACTTC. This encodes CASSLEGAQTQYF. The V and J genes are TRBV6-4 and TRBJ2-5; 7 positions agree with TRBD1. There are 13 residues in the CDR3. The germline CDR1 and CDR2 sequences are MRHNA and SNTAGT. The V gene end was trimmed by 5 bases and the J gene end by 6 bases; junction bases not matched to a gene: 6.

V and J are TRBV29-1 and TRBJ1-2, with no clear D. This CDR3 comprises 15 residues. Trimming took 7 bases from V and 3 from J, leaving 21 bases between them. Germline-derived CDR1 and CDR2 are SQVTM and ANQGSEA. The DNA for the CDR3 is TGCAGCGCCGAAGCCAAACCGCGGGGTTACTATGGCTACACCTTC. Translated: CSAEAKPRGYYGYTF.

Turning to this clonotype: This may stem from a read error, because a much larger clone lies one nucleotide away. The V and J genes are TRBV7-3 and TRBJ2-7, with D hard to call. Between the trimmed V and J ends, which lost 6 bases and 0 bases, there was a span of 12 bases. The CDR3 sequence is 14 residues long. The germline gives CDR1 SGHTA, CDR2 FQGTGA. The CDR3 here is CASSQTYSSYEQYF. In DNA, the CDR3 is TGTGCCAGCAGTCAAACCTACAGCTCCTACGAGCAGTACTTC.

This clonotype was detected ten times or more. The gene calls are TRBV20-1 and TRBJ2-3, with D tentatively TRBD1 (6 bases). This CDR3 has 16 amino acids. The germline V gene has CDR1 DFQATT and CDR2 SNEGSKA (reference sequence). V was trimmed by 3 bases and J by 2 bases, leaving 18 bases between them. The CDR3 DNA reads TGCAGTGCTAGCCCCCAGGGGTGGGAGCTCACAGATACGCAGTATTTT. It yields the protein CSASPQGWELTDTQYF.

There are many counts of this clonotype. The chain has TRBV4-1 and TRBJ2-7; 11 positions match TRBD1. Germline V gives CDR1 MGHRA, CDR2 YSYEKL. The CDR3 runs to 17 residues. The V segment lost 0 bases and the J segment 3 bases; nucleotides outside the gene matches: 7. This CDR3 reads CASSQEVWDRGFYEQYF. CDR3 nucleotides: TGCGCCAGCAGCCAAGAAGTGTGGGACAGGGGGTTCTACGAGCAGTACTTC.